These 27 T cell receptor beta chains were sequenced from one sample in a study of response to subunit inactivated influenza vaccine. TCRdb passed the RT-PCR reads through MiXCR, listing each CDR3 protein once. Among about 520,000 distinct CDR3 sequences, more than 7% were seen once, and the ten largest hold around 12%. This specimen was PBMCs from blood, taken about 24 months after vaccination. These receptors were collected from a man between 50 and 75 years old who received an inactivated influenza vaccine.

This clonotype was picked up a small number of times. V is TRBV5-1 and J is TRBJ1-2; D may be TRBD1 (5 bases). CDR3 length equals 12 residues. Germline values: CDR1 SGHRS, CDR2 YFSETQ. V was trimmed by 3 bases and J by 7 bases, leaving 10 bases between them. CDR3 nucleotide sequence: TGCGCCAGCAGCTCGGACACAGTTGGCTACACCTTC. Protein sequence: CASSSDTVGYTF.

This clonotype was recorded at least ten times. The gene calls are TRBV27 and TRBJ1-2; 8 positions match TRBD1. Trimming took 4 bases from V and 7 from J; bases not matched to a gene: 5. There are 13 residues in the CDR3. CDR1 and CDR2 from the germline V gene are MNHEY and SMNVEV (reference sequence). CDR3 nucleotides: TGTGCCAGCAGTTCGGACAGGGATGGTGGCTACACCTTC. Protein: CASSSDRDGGYTF.

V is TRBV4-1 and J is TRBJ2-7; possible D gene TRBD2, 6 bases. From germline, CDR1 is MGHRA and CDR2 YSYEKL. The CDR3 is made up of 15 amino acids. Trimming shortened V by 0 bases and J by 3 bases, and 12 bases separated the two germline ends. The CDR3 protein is CASSQEGLALYEQYF. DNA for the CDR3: TGCGCCAGCAGCCAAGAAGGCCTAGCGCTCTACGAGCAGTACTTC.

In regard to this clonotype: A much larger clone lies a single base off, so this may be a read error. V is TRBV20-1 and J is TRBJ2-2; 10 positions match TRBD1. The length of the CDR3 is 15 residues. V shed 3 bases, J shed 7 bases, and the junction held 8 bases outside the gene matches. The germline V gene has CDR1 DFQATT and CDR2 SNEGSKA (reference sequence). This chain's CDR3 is CSASRQGAGIGELFF. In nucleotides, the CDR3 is TGCAGTGCTAGTCGACAGGGGGCAGGCATCGGGGAGCTGTTTTTT.

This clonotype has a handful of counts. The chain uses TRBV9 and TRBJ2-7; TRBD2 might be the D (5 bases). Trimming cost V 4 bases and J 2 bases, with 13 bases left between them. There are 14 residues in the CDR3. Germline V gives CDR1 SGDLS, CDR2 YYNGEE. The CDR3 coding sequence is TGTGCCAGCAGCCCCGAGGGAGTTACCTACGAGCAGTACTTC. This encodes CASSPEGVTYEQYF.

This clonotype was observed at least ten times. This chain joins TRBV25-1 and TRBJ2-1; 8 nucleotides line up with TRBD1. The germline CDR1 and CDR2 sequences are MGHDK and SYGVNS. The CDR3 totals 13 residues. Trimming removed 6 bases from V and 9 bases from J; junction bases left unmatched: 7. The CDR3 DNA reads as TGTGCCAGCAGGGACAGGGACATCAGTGAGCAGTTCTTC. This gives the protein CASRDRDISEQFF.

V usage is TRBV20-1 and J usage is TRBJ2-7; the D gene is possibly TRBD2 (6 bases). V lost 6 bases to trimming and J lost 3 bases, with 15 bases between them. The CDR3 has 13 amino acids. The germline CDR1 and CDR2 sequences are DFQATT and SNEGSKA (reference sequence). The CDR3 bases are TGCAGTGCCCCATGGCGGGGTGGCTACGAGCAGTACTTC. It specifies CSAPWRGGYEQYF.

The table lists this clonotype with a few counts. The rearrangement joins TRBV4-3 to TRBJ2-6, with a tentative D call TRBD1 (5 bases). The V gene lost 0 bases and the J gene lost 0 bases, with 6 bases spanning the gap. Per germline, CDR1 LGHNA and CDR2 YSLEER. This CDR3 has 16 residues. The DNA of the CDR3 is TGCGCCAGCAGCCAAGAGGGGCGCTCTGGGGCCAACGTCCTGACTTTC. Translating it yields CASSQEGRSGANVLTF.

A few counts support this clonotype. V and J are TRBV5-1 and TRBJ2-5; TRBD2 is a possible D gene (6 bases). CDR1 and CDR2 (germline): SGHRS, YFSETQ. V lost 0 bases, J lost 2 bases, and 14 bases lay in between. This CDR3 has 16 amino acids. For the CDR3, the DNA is TGCGCCAGCAGCTTGGGGTCTAGCGTGGCACAAGAGACCCAGTACTTC. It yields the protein CASSLGSSVAQETQYF. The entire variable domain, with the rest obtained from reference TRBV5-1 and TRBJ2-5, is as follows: KAGVTQTPRYLIKTRGQQVTLSCSPISGHRSVSWYQQTPGQGLQFLFEYFSETQRNKGNFPGRFSGRQFSNSRSEMNVSTLELGDSALYLCASSLGSSVAQETQYFGPGTRLLVL.

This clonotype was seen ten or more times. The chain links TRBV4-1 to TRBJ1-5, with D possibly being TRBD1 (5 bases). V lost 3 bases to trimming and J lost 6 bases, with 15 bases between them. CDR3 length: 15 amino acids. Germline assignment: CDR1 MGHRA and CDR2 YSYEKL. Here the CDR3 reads CASSQTRVLGQPQHF. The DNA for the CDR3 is TGCGCCAGCAGCCAGACCAGGGTTTTAGGTCAGCCCCAGCATTTT.

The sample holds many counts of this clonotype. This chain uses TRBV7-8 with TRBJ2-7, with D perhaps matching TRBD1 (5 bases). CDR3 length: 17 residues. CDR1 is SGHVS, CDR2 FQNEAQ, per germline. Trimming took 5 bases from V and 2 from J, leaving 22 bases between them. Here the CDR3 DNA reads TGTGCCAGCAGCCAAGGTGTAGCTCAGGGAAATACCTACGAGCAGTACTTC. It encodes CASSQGVAQGNTYEQYF.

CDR3 bases: TGTGCCAGCAGTTCACTGGGTTTTGAGCAGTTCTTC. This translates into CASSSLGFEQFF. The J gene is TRBJ2-1, the V gene TRBV6-2 or TRBV6-3; D is ambiguous. Trimming took 4 bases from V and 9 from J, leaving 10 bases between them. Germline V lookup: CDR1 MNHEY, CDR2 SVGEGT. The CDR3 totals 12 residues.

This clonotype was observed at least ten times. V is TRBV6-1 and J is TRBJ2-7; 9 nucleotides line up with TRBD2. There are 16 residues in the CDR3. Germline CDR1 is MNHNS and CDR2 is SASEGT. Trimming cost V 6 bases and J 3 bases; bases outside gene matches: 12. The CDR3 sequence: CASRASGLAGNYEQYF. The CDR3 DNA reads TGTGCCAGCAGAGCCAGTGGGCTAGCGGGGAACTACGAGCAGTACTTC.

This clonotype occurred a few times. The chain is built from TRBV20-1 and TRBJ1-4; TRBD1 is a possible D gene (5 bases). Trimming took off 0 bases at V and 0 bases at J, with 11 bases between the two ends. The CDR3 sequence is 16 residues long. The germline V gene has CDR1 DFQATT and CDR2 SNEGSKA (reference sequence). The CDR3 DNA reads TGCAGTGCTAGAGATTGGAGCAGGGCAACTAATGAAAAACTGTTTTTT. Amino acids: CSARDWSRATNEKLFF.

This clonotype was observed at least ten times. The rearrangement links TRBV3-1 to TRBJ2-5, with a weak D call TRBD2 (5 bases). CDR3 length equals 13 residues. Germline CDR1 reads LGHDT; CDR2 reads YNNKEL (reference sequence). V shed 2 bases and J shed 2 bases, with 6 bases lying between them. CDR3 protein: CASSQWEQETQYF. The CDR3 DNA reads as TGTGCCAGCAGCCAATGGGAGCAAGAGACCCAGTACTTC.

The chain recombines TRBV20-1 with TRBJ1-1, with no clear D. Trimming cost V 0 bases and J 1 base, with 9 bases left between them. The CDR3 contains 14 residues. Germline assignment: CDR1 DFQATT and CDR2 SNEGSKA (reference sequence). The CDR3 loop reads CSARDPPANTEAFF. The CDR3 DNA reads TGCAGTGCTAGAGATCCCCCCGCGAACACTGAAGCTTTCTTT.

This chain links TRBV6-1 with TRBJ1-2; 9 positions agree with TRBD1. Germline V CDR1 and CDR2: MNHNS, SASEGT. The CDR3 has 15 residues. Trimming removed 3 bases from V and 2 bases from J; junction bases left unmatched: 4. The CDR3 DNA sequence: TGTGCCAGCAGTGACCCGGACAGGGGCAACTATGGCTACACCTTC. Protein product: CASSDPDRGNYGYTF.

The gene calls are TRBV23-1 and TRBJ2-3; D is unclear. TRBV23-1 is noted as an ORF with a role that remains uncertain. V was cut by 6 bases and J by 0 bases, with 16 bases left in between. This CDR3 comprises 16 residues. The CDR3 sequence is CASRTGLPCSTDTQYF. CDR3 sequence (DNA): TGCGCCAGCAGAACGGGCCTACCGTGTAGCACAGATACGCAGTATTTT.

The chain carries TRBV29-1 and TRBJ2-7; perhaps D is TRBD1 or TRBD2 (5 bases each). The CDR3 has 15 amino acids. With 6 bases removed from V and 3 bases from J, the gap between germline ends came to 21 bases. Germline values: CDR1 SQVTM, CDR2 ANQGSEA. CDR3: CSVTLTGRNYYEQYF. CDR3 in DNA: TGCAGCGTCACCCTAACGGGACGGAATTACTACGAGCAGTACTTC.

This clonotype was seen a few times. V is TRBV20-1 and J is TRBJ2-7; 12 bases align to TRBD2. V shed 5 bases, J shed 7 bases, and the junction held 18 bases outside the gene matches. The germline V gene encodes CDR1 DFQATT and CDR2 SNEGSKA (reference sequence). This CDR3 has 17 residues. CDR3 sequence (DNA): TGCAGTGCTTCCCCGGGACTAGCGGGTTTACCCTCGGGGGAGCAGTACTTC. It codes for CSASPGLAGLPSGEQYF.

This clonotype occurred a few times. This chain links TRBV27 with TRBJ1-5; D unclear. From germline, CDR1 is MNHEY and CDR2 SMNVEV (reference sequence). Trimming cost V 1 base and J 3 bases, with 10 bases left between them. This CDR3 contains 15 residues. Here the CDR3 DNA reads TGTGCCAGCAGTTTATGGCCAGGCAACAATCAGCCCCAGCATTTT. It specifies CASSLWPGNNQPQHF.

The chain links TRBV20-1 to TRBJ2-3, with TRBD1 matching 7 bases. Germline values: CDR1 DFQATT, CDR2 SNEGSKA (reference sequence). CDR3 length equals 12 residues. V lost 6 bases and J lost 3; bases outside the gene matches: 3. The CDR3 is CSAHRGTDTQYF. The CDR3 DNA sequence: TGCAGTGCCCACAGGGGTACAGATACGCAGTATTTT.

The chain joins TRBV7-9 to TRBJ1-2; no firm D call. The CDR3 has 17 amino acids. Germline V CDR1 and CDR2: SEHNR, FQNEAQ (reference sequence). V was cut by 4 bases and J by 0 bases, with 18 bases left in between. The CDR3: CASSSNLRRSSNYGYTF. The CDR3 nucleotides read TGTGCCAGCAGCTCCAACTTACGACGGAGCTCTAACTATGGCTACACCTTC.

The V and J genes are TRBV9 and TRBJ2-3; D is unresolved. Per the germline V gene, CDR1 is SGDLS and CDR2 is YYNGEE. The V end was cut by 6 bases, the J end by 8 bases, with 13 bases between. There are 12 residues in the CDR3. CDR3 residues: CASTNSVVTQYF. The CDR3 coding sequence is TGTGCCAGCACCAACTCGGTGGTTACGCAGTATTTT.

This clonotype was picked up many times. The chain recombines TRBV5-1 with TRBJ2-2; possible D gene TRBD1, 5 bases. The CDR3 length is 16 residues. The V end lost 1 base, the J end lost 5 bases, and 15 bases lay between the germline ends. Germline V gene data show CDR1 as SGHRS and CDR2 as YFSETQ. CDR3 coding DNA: TGCGCCAGCAGCTTGATCGGCAGGGTCCGAACCGGGGAGCTGTTTTTT. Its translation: CASSLIGRVRTGELFF.

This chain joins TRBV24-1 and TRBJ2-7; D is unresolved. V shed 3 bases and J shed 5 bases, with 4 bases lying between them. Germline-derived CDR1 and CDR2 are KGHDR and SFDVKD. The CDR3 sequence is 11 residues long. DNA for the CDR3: TGTGCCACCAGTGATCTCGACGAGCAGTACTTC. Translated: CATSDLDEQYF.

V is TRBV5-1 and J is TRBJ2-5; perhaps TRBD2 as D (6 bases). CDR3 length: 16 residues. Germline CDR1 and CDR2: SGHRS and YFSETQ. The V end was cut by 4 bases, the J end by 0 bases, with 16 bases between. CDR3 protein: CASSLGVRGYQETQYF. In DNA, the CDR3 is TGCGCCAGCAGCCTCGGGGTTCGGGGGTACCAAGAGACCCAGTACTTC.